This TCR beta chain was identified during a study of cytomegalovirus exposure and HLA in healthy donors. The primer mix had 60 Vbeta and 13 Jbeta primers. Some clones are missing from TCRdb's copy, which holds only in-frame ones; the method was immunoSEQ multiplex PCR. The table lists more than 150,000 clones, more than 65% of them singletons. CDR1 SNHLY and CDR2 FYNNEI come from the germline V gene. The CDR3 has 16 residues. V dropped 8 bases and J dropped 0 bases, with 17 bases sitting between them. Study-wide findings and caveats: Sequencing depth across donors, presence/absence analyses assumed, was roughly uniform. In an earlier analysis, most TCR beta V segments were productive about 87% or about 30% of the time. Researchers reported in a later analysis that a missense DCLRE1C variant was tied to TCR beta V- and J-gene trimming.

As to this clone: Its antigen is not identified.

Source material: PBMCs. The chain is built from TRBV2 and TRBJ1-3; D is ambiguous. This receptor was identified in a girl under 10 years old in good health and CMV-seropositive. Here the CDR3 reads CASDVWQAHSGNTIYF. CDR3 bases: TGTGCCAGCGATGTATGGCAGGCCCACTCTGGAAACACCATATATTTT. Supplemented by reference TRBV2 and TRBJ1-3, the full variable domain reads EPEVTQTPSHQVTQMGQEVILRCVPISNHLYFYWYRQILGQKVEFLVSFYNNEISEKSEIFDDQFSVERPDGSNFTLKIRSTKLEDSAMYFCASDVWQAHSGNTIYFGEGSWLTVV.